The clone carrying this T cell receptor beta chain appeared once. This entry comes from a study of blood T cell repertoires in COVID-19. Across the whole study: COVID-19 samples from acute and convalescent phases originated in the United States, Italy and Spain.

Germline CDR1 reads ENHRY; CDR2 reads SYGVKD. Trimming cost V 4 bases and J 8 bases, with 17 bases left between them. The CDR3 spans 14 residues. Profiled with immunoSEQ multiplex PCR; TCRdb holds only in-frame clones, not every one. The data contain 87,000 or so clones, roughly 91% of them singletons. Sequencing was done on a sample of peripheral blood. The J gene is TRBJ1-2, the V gene TRBV10-3; D call uncertain. The clonotype comes from a woman older than 75 with acute or convalescent COVID-19. CDR3 residues: CAISALEETWGYTF. CDR3 coding DNA: TGTGCCATCAGTGCCCTCGAGGAGACCTGGGGCTACACCTTC.